The entry that follows covers one TCR beta chain sequence. CDR3 length: 15 amino acids. The V end was cut by 5 bases, the J end by 2 bases, with 12 bases between. Germline-derived CDR1 and CDR2 are MNHEY and SVGAGI. As originally analysed: Estimation of nucleated cell counts relied on the amplification of reference gene primers. Profiling relied on immunoSEQ multiplex PCR, and the TCRdb table lists in-frame clones only, not all of them. V, J and clone size are those of that table, while D and trimming were read from the DNA. This sample carries over 70,000 clones, 76% of them seen once, and the ten largest clones take around a sixth. This sample is part of a study of blood T cell repertoires in COVID-19. On the study more broadly: Acute and convalescent COVID-19 samples came from the United States, Italy and Spain. The cDNA or gDNA used as material had been derived from T cells, B-cell-depleted T cells, or PBMCs.

The sequence was collected from a man aged 70-80 years with active or convalescent COVID-19. The V call is TRBV6-5, the J call TRBJ2-2; possibly TRBD2 for D (6 bases). Sequenced material: peripheral blood. CDR3 sequence: CASSTGTANTGELFF. CDR3 DNA sequence: TGTGCCAGCAGTACCGGGACTGCTAACACCGGGGAGCTGTTTTTT.